A selection of T cell receptor beta chains follows, all from one sample in a study of blood T cells in healthy people across ages. One entry per CDR3 protein, called by TCRdb with MiXCR from the 5' RACE reads. The table has under 1,000,000 distinct CDR3 sequences, 30% to 45% seen once. Source material: blood. Source of these receptors: a man between 18 and 35 years old in good health. The CDR3 runs from the conserved cysteine through the conserved F or W. The D gene is left open where the match is weak. Clone size is not always given. Where it is, it says once, few, many or a class for expanded clones.

clone_size	v_call	d_call	j_call	cdr3_nt	cdr3_aa
-	TRBV4-2	TRBD2	TRBJ2-3	TGTGCCAGCAGCCAAGAGGTCGGGGGGGGGACAGATACGCAGTATTTT	CASSQEVGGGTDTQYF
few	TRBV6-2/TRBV6-3	-	TRBJ1-1	TGTGCCAGCAGTTACTTAACGACAAATGTAGCTTTCTTT	CASSYLTTNVAFF
-	TRBV2	TRBD1	TRBJ2-3	TGTGCCAGCACTTTACCCCGGGACAGGGTAGCGACAGATACGCAGTATTTT	CASTLPRDRVATDTQYF
many	TRBV4-1	-	TRBJ2-1	TGCGCCAGCAGCCAAGGTGGGGACCCATACAATGAGCAGTTCTTC	CASSQGGDPYNEQFF
-	TRBV6-1	-	TRBJ2-5	TGTGCCAGCAGTGAGCCCCCCGACACAGCGGAGACCCAGTACTTC	CASSEPPDTAETQYF
many	TRBV29-1	-	TRBJ2-7	TGCAGCGTCGTACTACAAGGCTACGAGCAGTACTTC	CSVVLQGYEQYF
-	TRBV4-3	-	TRBJ2-2	TGCGCCAGCAGCCAAGATACGGGGAACACCGGGGAGCTGTTTTTT	CASSQDTGNTGELFF
-	TRBV20-1	TRBD2	TRBJ2-5	TGCACTCCTGGGAGGGAGACCCGGTACTTC	CTPGRETRYF
-	TRBV20-1	TRBD2	TRBJ2-1	TGCAGTGCTAGATCCCTACTAGCGGGGGGGCCTGATCCCCCGTTCTTC	CSARSLLAGGPDPPFF
-	TRBV20-1	-	TRBJ2-7	TGCAGTGCTAGAGGGACAGCATACGAGCAGTACTTC	CSARGTAYEQYF
few	TRBV12-3/TRBV12-4	TRBD1	TRBJ1-2	TGTGCCAGCATCCTGACCGGGACAGGGGGCGATGGCTACACCTTC	CASILTGTGGDGYTF
few	TRBV5-1	-	TRBJ2-5	TGCGCCAGCAGCGTCACTAAGCGGGAGACCCAGTACTTC	CASSVTKRETQYF
-	TRBV6-1	-	TRBJ1-5	TGTGCCAGCAGTGAACTTTCCGGGCTTCGTGCAGCCCAGCATTTT	CASSELSGLRAAQHF
few	TRBV20-1	TRBD1	TRBJ1-2	TGCAGTGCTACGGACAGGGGGTGGGACTATGGCTACACCTTC	CSATDRGWDYGYTF
-	TRBV12-3/TRBV12-4	TRBD1	TRBJ2-1	TGTGCCAGCAGTCAGGGTGACAGGGGAGTCAATAGTGAGCAGTTCTTC	CASSQGDRGVNSEQFF
-	TRBV20-1	TRBD1	TRBJ2-3	TGCAGTGCTAAGGGGGCGCACACAGATACGCAGTATTTT	CSAKGAHTDTQYF
-	TRBV19	TRBD1	TRBJ2-1	TGTGCCAGTAGTTTAGGGACAGACTACGAGCAGTTCTTC	CASSLGTDYEQFF
few	TRBV5-1	TRBD1	TRBJ2-7	TGCGCCAGCAGCTCACCGGGACAGGGGAACGAGCAGTACTTC	CASSSPGQGNEQYF
-	TRBV4-1	-	TRBJ2-5	TGCGCCAGCAGCCAAGTCCCTCATCGGGGGGCAGCTGAGCAGTACTTC	CASSQVPHRGAAEQYF
-	TRBV5-8	TRBD1	TRBJ2-3	TGTGCCAGCAGCGGGATCGGGACAGCACTCACAGATACGCAGTATTTT	CASSGIGTALTDTQYF
once	TRBV11-2	-	TRBJ1-1	TGTGCCAGCAGCCAAACCCCGACAGGTTCCTTGGGCACTGAAGCTTTCTTT	CASSQTPTGSLGTEAFF
-	TRBV5-1	TRBD2	TRBJ2-3	TGCGCCAGCAGCTTGGCCTCGGGACTAGGTACAGATACGCAGTATTTT	CASSLASGLGTDTQYF
-	TRBV14	-	TRBJ1-2	TGTGCCAGCAGCCGAACAATCTATGGCTACACCTTC	CASSRTIYGYTF
few	TRBV28	-	TRBJ2-5	TGTGCCAGCAGGGACAGCCAAGAGACCCAGTACTTC	CASRDSQETQYF
-	TRBV25-1	TRBD1	TRBJ2-5	TGTGCCAGCAGTGTAGTCCAGGGACAGGGTAGGGAGGGTGAGCAGTACTTC	CASSVVQGQGREGEQYF
many	TRBV20-1	TRBD2	TRBJ2-5	TGCAGTGCTAGAGTTCCTAGCGGTGTTGAGCAGTACTTC	CSARVPSGVEQYF
many	TRBV6-1	-	TRBJ1-5	TGTGCCAGCAGTGAAACGGGGGTTAATCAGCCCCAGCATTTT	CASSETGVNQPQHF
many	TRBV6-4	TRBD2	TRBJ2-3	TGTGCCAGCAGTGTCTCAGCGGGGGGGCTCGATACGCAGTATTTT	CASSVSAGGLDTQYF
many	TRBV5-1	-	TRBJ2-3	TGCGCCAGCAGCTTGGAGACAGATACGCAGTATTTT	CASSLETDTQYF
many	TRBV2	-	TRBJ2-1	TGTGCCAGCGATGAGGGGGAGGATGAGCAGTTCTTC	CASDEGEDEQFF
once	TRBV11-2	-	TRBJ2-1	TGTGCCAGCACGGGCGGGACGAACAATGAGCAGTTCTTC	CASTGGTNNEQFF
few	TRBV5-1	TRBD1	TRBJ1-5	TGCGCCAGCTCGAGAACAGGGGATGCCAATCAGCCCCAGCATTTT	CASSRTGDANQPQHF
many	TRBV6-5	-	TRBJ2-5	TGTGCCAGCAGTTACTGGGCAGGTTTGAGGAAAGAGACCCAGTACTTC	CASSYWAGLRKETQYF
few	TRBV4-3	TRBD1	TRBJ2-2	TGCGCCAGCAGCCCATTCATAGACAGGGGGCCCGACACCGGGGAGCTGTTTTTT	CASSPFIDRGPDTGELFF
-	TRBV3-1	TRBD1	TRBJ1-4	TGTGCCAGCAGCCAGGACAGGGGAAGTGAAAAACTGTTTTTT	CASSQDRGSEKLFF
-	TRBV9	TRBD1	TRBJ2-4	TGTGCCAGCAGCCCCCCAGGGGGCAGCTCGAAAAACATTCAGTACTTC	CASSPPGGSSKNIQYF
few	TRBV9	TRBD1	TRBJ2-1	TGTGCCAGCAGCGTGGACAGGGGGCCCAATGAGCAGTTCTTC	CASSVDRGPNEQFF
-	TRBV29-1	-	TRBJ1-2	TGCAGCGTTGATGCCGGAGTTAACTATGGCTACACCTTC	CSVDAGVNYGYTF
-	TRBV12-3/TRBV12-4	-	TRBJ2-7	TGTGCCAGCAGTAGGACCACCTACAATGAGCAGTACTTC	CASSRTTYNEQYF
few	TRBV27	-	TRBJ1-2	TGTGCCAGCAGTTTACATCACGACTATGGCTACACCTTC	CASSLHHDYGYTF